These 5 T cell receptor beta chains were all obtained from the same sample, sequenced in a study of blood T cell repertoires in COVID-19. Measured with immunoSEQ multiplex PCR; TCRdb has only the in-frame clones, and not every one. The sample consists of under 30,000 clones, about 94% of them appearing once. Source material: peripheral blood. The receptors shown here come from a human donor with active COVID-19. The donor label of this sample is uncertain.

The chain uses TRBV5-8 and TRBJ2-4; 7 bases fit TRBD1. This CDR3 comprises 16 residues. Germline values: CDR1 SGHTS, CDR2 YDEGEE. The trim removed 2 bases at V and 0 bases at J, leaving 5 bases unmatched. CDR3: CASSFGQVLAKNIQYF. CDR3 DNA: TGTGCCAGCAGCTTTGGACAGGTGTTAGCCAAAAACATTCAGTACTTC.

This chain connects TRBV6-5 to TRBJ2-7, with 8 bases fitting TRBD2. V lost 5 bases, J lost 2 bases, and 5 bases stayed unmatched. Looked up from germline, CDR1 is MNHEY and CDR2 is SVGAGI. This CDR3 contains 14 residues. This CDR3 reads CASSKTSETYEQYF. The CDR3 region has the DNA TGTGCCAGCAGTAAGACTAGCGAAACCTACGAGCAGTACTTC.

The chain recombines TRBV11-3 with TRBJ2-1, with a tentative D call TRBD2 (5 bases). V shed 4 bases and J shed 0 bases, with 13 bases lying between them. CDR3 length: 16 amino acids. Germline-derived CDR1 and CDR2 are SGHNT and YENEEA. The CDR3, as DNA: TGTGCCAGCAGCTCAGGAAGCGGAAGCTCCTACAATGAGCAGTTCTTC. Translating gives CASSSGSGSSYNEQFF.

The rearrangement joins TRBV28 to TRBJ2-5, with D possibly matching TRBD2 (5 bases). V shed 6 bases and J shed 5 bases, with 13 bases lying between them. CDR1 MDHEN and CDR2 SYDVKM come from the germline V gene. This CDR3 comprises 13 residues. The CDR3 region has the DNA TGTGCCAGCAGCCCGGGAAGGGAGGAGACCCAGTACTTC. This translates into CASSPGREETQYF. The full variable domain, rest sourced from reference TRBV28 and TRBJ2-5, is DVKVTQSSRYLVKRTGEKVFLECVQDMDHENMFWYRQDPGLGLRLIYFSYDVKMKEKGDIPEGYSVSREKKERFSLILESASTNQTSMYLCASSPGREETQYFGPGTRLLVL.

The rearrangement joins TRBV7-9 to TRBJ2-3; 8 bases map to TRBD1. V gave up 1 base and J gave up 4 bases; unmatched junction bases: 10. Germline V gene lookup returns CDR1 SEHNR and CDR2 FQNEAQ (reference sequence). The CDR3 covers 17 residues. In nucleotides, the CDR3 is TGTGCCAGCAGCTTAGGGGGTGGACAGGGACCGGCAGATACGCAGTATTTT. Translated, it gives CASSLGGGQGPADTQYF.